This T cell receptor beta chain was profiled in a study of blood T cell repertoires in COVID-19. Overall study: The origin of the acute and convalescent COVID-19 samples was the United States, Italy and Spain. The analysed material was cDNA or gDNA that came from T cells, B-cell-depleted T cells, or PBMCs.

J was trimmed by 3 bases and V by 3 bases; bases with no gene match: 5. The CDR3 contains 15 residues. Germline values: CDR1 LNHNV, CDR2 YYDKDF (reference sequence). Methods used by the authors: The authors estimated nucleated cell counts from reference gene primer amplification. This table comes from immunoSEQ multiplex PCR, and its TCRdb copy is limited to in-frame clones, with some not included. That table is the source of V, J and clone size, and D and trimming were worked out from the DNA. The profile shows 150,000 to 200,000 clones, nearly 90% of them singletons. The sample consisted of PBMCs or T cells enriched from blood (not recorded which). The source is a woman aged 40 to 49 with acute COVID-19. The chain has TRBV15 and TRBJ2-7; TRBD2 matches at 10 bases. Here the CDR3 DNA reads TGTGCCACCAGCAGCCCCACTAGCGGGATCTACGAGCAGTACTTC. Translated: CATSSPTSGIYEQYF.